Shown below are 22 T cell receptor beta chains from a single sample sequenced in a study of cytomegalovirus exposure and HLA in healthy donors. The PCR was carried out with 60 Vbeta primers and 13 Jbeta primers. Profiling relied on immunoSEQ multiplex PCR, and the TCRdb table lists in-frame clones only, not all of them. This table holds about 200,000 clones, approximately 85% found once. Sequenced input: PBMCs. The receptors stem from a woman aged 40-49 years in good health and CMV-seronegative.

The genes are TRBV5-4 and TRBJ1-1; maybe TRBD1 (6 bases). V lost 4 bases and J lost 1, with 20 bases in between. This CDR3 is built from 17 residues. Per germline, CDR1 SGHNT and CDR2 YYREEE (reference sequence). The CDR3 DNA sequence: TGTGCCAGCAGCCCGATTGGACAGAGACTCACGAACACTGAAGCTTTCTTT. Its protein product is CASSPIGQRLTNTEAFF.

This chain connects TRBV18 to TRBJ2-1; 9 bases are a match to TRBD2. With V trimmed by 3 bases and J by 0 bases, 3 bases remained unmatched. The CDR3 consists of 16 residues. Germline V lookup: CDR1 KGHSH, CDR2 LQKENI. As DNA, the CDR3 is TGTGCCAGCTCACCGGTTAGCGGGAGCTCCTACAATGAGCAGTTCTTC. Its protein is CASSPVSGSSYNEQFF.

Worth noting for this clone: Within the sample, other DNA sequences also encode this same CDR3. CDR3: CASSPRLAGGNEQFF. The CDR3 nucleotides read TGTGCCAGCAGCCCCCGACTAGCGGGAGGAAATGAGCAGTTCTTC. The chain links TRBV9 to TRBJ2-1, with 13 positions matching TRBD2. Germline assignment: CDR1 SGDLS and CDR2 YYNGEE. The junction had 5 bases not matched to a gene; V was cut back by 4 bases and J by 7 bases. The CDR3 consists of 15 residues.

Concerning this clone: One end of the junction fails to match germline, which may point to a read error. The V call is TRBV28, the J call TRBJ1-1; 9 bases align to TRBD1. CDR3 length: 16 amino acids. Germline V gives CDR1 MDHEN, CDR2 SYDVKM. DNA of the CDR3: TGTGCCAGCAGTGTATGGACAGGGGCAGGTTTGGACGAAGCTTTCTTT. Translation gives CASSVWTGAGLDEAFF.

V gene TRBV15 combines with J gene TRBJ2-7, with TRBD2 matching 11 bases. The CDR3 consists of 15 residues. Germline values: CDR1 LNHNV, CDR2 YYDKDF (reference sequence). The ends lost 5 bases at V and 3 bases at J; junction bases unmatched: 6. The CDR3 coding sequence is TGTGCCACCAGCGGCGGGACTAGCGGTCTCTACGAGCAGTACTTC. This sequence encodes CATSGGTSGLYEQYF.

The V call is TRBV2, the J call TRBJ1-2, with TRBD1 as a possible D gene (5 bases). The V end was cut by 9 bases, the J end by 4 bases, with 12 bases between. The CDR3 spans 12 residues. Germline V gene lookup returns CDR1 SNHLY and CDR2 FYNNEI. CDR3 sequence: CASLDRGYGYTF. The CDR3 DNA reads as TGTGCCAGTTTAGATAGGGGCTATGGCTACACCTTC.

This rearrangement joins TRBV6-1 to TRBJ1-6, with D possibly being TRBD1 (5 bases). CDR3 length equals 15 residues. The V gene's germline CDR1 is MNHNS and CDR2 SASEGT. Between the trimmed V and J ends, which lost 0 bases and 7 bases, there was a span of 10 bases. The CDR3 is CASSEASGGNSPLHF. The DNA of the CDR3 is TGTGCCAGCAGTGAAGCCTCCGGGGGAAATTCACCCCTCCACTTT.

The rearrangement joins TRBV15 to TRBJ2-6, with 10 positions matching TRBD1. Per germline, CDR1 LNHNV and CDR2 YYDKDF (reference sequence). The V gene end was trimmed by 4 bases and the J gene end by 2 bases; junction bases not matched to a gene: 2. The CDR3 loop spans 16 amino acids. The CDR3: CATSTTGGAGANVLTF. The CDR3 region has the DNA TGTGCCACCAGCACGACAGGGGGCGCTGGGGCCAACGTCCTGACTTTC.

This clone was seen once. This sequence joins TRBV2 and TRBJ2-6; unclear D gene. Germline CDR1 reads SNHLY; CDR2 reads FYNNEI. V dropped 2 bases and J dropped 0 bases, with 8 bases sitting between them. This CDR3 comprises 16 residues. Written as DNA, the CDR3 is TGTGCCAGCAGTGAAACACCTGCCTCTGGGGCCAACGTCCTGACTTTC. Its protein is CASSETPASGANVLTF.

The sample holds one count of this clone. This chain uses TRBV19 with TRBJ1-2; 10 nucleotides agree with TRBD1. Germline V gene data show CDR1 as LNHDA and CDR2 as SQIVND (reference sequence). V lost 3 bases to trimming and J lost 5 bases; unmatched junction nucleotides: 6. This CDR3 is built from 15 residues. Here the CDR3 DNA reads TGTGCCAGTAGTATTGCCCGGGGACAGGGGTATGGCTACACCTTC. As protein: CASSIARGQGYGYTF.

J is TRBJ1-3 and V is TRBV6-5; D is perhaps TRBD1 (5 bases). Germline CDR1 and CDR2: MNHEY and SVGAGI. This CDR3 has 15 residues. Trimming stripped 3 bases from V and 2 bases from J, with 11 bases between. The CDR3 DNA is TGTGCCAGCAGTTATAGCAGGGATCCTGGAAACACCATATATTTT. Translating gives CASSYSRDPGNTIYF.

The V gene is TRBV27, the J gene TRBJ1-1, with D unresolved. CDR3 length: 13 amino acids. Germline lookup yields CDR1 MNHEY and CDR2 SMNVEV (reference sequence). Trimming shortened V by 2 bases and J by 4 bases, and 8 bases separated the two germline ends. CDR3 amino acids: CASSLATGTEAFF. The CDR3, as DNA: TGTGCCAGCAGTTTAGCGACGGGCACTGAAGCTTTCTTT.

The chain has TRBV6-5 and TRBJ1-1; a weak D match, TRBD1 (5 bases). The CDR3 runs 13 residues. Trimming cost V 4 bases and J 4 bases, with 10 bases left between them. Germline assignment: CDR1 MNHEY and CDR2 SVGAGI. CDR3 in amino acids: CASSFGGVTEAFF. The CDR3 DNA sequence: TGTGCCAGCAGTTTTGGGGGGGTCACTGAAGCTTTCTTT.

The sample holds one count of this clone. J is TRBJ1-5 and V is TRBV29-1; maybe TRBD1 (5 bases). The CDR3 length is 13 residues. The V and J ends lost 6 bases and 2 bases respectively, with 11 bases between them. Germline loops: CDR1 SQVTM, CDR2 ANQGSEA. CDR3 bases: TGCAGCGTCGCCGTAGGGGGCAATCAGCCCCAGCATTTT. The encoded protein is CSVAVGGNQPQHF.

The chain employs TRBV30 and TRBJ1-6; no reliable D call. The germline V and J ends were trimmed by 0 bases and 9 bases, with 24 bases remaining between them. This CDR3 contains 18 residues. CDR1 and CDR2 from the germline V gene are GTSNPN and SVGIG (reference sequence). The CDR3 loop is CAWSVLMSIPEAGSPLHF. In DNA form, the CDR3 reads TGTGCCTGGAGTGTACTGATGAGTATTCCAGAGGCCGGTTCACCCCTCCACTTT. Supplemented by reference TRBV30 and TRBJ1-6, the full variable domain reads SQTIHQWPATLVQPVGSPLSLECTVEGTSNPNLYWYRQAAGRGLQLLFYSVGIGQISSEVPQNLSASRPQDRQFILSSKKLLLSDSGFYLCAWSVLMSIPEAGSPLHFGNGTRLTVT.

This clone came up once. The chain links TRBV27 to TRBJ2-7; 7 nucleotides align to TRBD2. Germline lookup yields CDR1 MNHEY and CDR2 SMNVEV (reference sequence). The CDR3 is made up of 14 amino acids. V gave up 5 bases and J gave up 4 bases; unmatched junction bases: 8. CDR3 nucleotide sequence: TGTGCCAGCAGTCTCAGATGGGGGGGATACGAGCAGTACTTC. It encodes CASSLRWGGYEQYF.

The chain has TRBV11-2 and TRBJ1-1; D is uncertain. The CDR3 length is 14 residues. The V and J ends lost 2 bases and 3 bases respectively, with 10 bases between them. From germline, CDR1 is SGHAT and CDR2 FQNNGV. Written as DNA, the CDR3 is TGTGCCAGCAGCTTACGGGAAGGGCACACTGAAGCTTTCTTT. It codes for CASSLREGHTEAFF.

This clone was found once. This chain joins TRBV30 and TRBJ2-2, with no clear D. Between the trimmed V and J ends, which lost 2 bases and 3 bases, there was a span of 10 bases. This CDR3 contains 14 residues. Germline V gene sequence: CDR1 GTSNPN, CDR2 SVGIG (reference sequence). The CDR3 loop reads CAWSLLVYTGELFF. DNA of the CDR3: TGTGCCTGGAGTTTGCTAGTTTACACCGGGGAGCTGTTTTTT.

The chain uses TRBV15 and TRBJ2-5, with 11 bases fitting TRBD1. Germline values: CDR1 LNHNV, CDR2 YYDKDF (reference sequence). CDR3 length: 15 amino acids. With 3 bases clipped from V and 2 bases from J, the junction kept 2 bases outside the gene matches. The CDR3 protein is CATSRGTGGQETQYF. The CDR3 region has the DNA TGTGCCACCAGCAGGGGGACAGGGGGACAAGAGACCCAGTACTTC.

Written as DNA, the CDR3 is TGTGCCAGCAGCTTAGAGGCGGGAATCTACGAGCAGTACTTC. This sequence encodes CASSLEAGIYEQYF. This chain links TRBV7-2 with TRBJ2-5, with a possible D match to TRBD2 (6 bases). The J call is in doubt because the DNA end fits TRBJ2-7 better. The CDR3 runs 14 residues. CDR1 is SGHTA, CDR2 FQGNSA, per germline.

The rearrangement joins TRBV7-9 to TRBJ1-3; D uncertain. This CDR3 comprises 13 residues. Germline CDR1 and CDR2: SEHNR and FQNEAQ (reference sequence). V shed 10 bases and J shed 0 bases, with 10 bases lying between them. The CDR3 coding sequence is TGTGCCACCTGGACTCCCTCTGGAAACACCATATATTTT. Translating gives CATWTPSGNTIYF.

The chain employs TRBV18 and TRBJ2-7; 12 nucleotides line up with TRBD1. The CDR3 sequence is 18 residues long. Unmatched junction bases numbered 18, after V lost 6 bases and J lost 6 bases. Per germline, CDR1 KGHSH and CDR2 LQKENI. The CDR3 loop reads CASSSGTGGAVAVREQYF. CDR3 in DNA: TGTGCCAGCTCTTCCGGGACAGGGGGCGCCGTGGCGGTTCGCGAGCAGTACTTC.